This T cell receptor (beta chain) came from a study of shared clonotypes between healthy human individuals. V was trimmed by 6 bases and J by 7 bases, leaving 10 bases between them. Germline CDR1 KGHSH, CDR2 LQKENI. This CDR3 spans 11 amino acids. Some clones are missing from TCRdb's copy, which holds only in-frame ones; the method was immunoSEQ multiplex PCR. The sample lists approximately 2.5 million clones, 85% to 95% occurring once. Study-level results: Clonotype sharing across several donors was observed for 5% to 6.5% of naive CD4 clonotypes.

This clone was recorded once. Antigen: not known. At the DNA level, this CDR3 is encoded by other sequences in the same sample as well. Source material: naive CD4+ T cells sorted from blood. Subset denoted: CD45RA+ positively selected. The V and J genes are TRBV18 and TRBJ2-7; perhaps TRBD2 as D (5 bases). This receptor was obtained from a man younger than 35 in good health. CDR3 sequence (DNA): TGTGCCAGCTCCCCGGGGAGTGAGCAGTACTTC. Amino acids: CASSPGSEQYF.